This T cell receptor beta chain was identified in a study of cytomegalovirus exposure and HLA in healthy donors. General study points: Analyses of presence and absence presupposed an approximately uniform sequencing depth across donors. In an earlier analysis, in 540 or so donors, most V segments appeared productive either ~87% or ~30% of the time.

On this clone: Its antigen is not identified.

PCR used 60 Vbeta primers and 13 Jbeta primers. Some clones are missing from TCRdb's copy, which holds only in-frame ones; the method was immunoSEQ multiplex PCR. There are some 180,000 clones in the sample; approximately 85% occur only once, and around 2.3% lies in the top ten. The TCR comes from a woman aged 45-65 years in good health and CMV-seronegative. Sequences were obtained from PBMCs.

The CDR3 nucleotides read TGTGCCAGCAGCTTGTTTTCAGGGGGCCCCCTCTCGAGGGAGCAGTACTTC. Translated: CASSLFSGGPLSREQYF. The rearrangement uses TRBV5-6 and TRBJ2-7; 8 bases are shared with TRBD1. Germline trimming cut 1 base from V and 7 bases from J; bases unmatched to any gene: 16. CDR1 is SGHDT and CDR2 is YYEEEE in the germline V gene. The CDR3 loop spans 17 amino acids.